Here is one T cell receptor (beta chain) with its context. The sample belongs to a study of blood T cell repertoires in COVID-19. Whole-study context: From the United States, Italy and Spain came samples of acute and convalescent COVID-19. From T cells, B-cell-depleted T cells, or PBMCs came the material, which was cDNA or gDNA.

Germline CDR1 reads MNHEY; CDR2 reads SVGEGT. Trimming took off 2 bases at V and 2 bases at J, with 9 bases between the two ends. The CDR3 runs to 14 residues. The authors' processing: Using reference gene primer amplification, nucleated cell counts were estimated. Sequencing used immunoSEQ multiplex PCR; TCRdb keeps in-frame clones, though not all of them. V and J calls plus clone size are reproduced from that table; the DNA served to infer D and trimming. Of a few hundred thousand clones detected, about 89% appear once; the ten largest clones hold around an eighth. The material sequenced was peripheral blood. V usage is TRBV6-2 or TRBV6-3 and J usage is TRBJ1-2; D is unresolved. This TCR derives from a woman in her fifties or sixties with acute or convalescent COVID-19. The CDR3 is CASSYEGRNYGYTF. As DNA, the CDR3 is TGTGCCAGCAGTTACGAGGGTCGGAACTATGGCTACACCTTC.